The rows below give T cell receptor beta chains drawn from one sample of a study of blood T cells in healthy people across ages. TCRdb recomputed calls from the 5' RACE reads with MiXCR, one row per CDR3 protein. The sample yields roughly 800,000 distinct CDR3 sequences, roughly 40% seen once. Sequencing was performed on blood. The receptors stem from a man between 18 and 29 years old in good health. Both conserved end residues are part of each CDR3. Fields, in order: CDR3 DNA, CDR3 protein, CDR3 length, V gene, clone size, D gene, J gene. The D gene is left open where the match is weak. Clone size, where shown, is once, few, many, or a class for clones that have expanded.

CDR3nt: TGTGCCAGCAGTCCAGTGGCCGTCCGCCAGACTACGGGTACGCAGTATTTT
CDR3aa: CASSPVAVRQTTGTQYF
len: 17
v_gene: TRBV7-6
abundance: NA
d_gene: NA
j_gene: TRBJ2-3

CDR3nt: TGTGCCAGCAGTCCCGGGACAGGGGGTTTTTGGACTGAAGCTTTCTTT
CDR3aa: CASSPGTGGFWTEAFF
len: 16
v_gene: TRBV12-3/TRBV12-4
abundance: few
d_gene: TRBD1
j_gene: TRBJ1-1

CDR3nt: TGCAGCGGGGCAGGAGGGAACGGGATTTATGGCTACACCTTC
CDR3aa: CSGAGGNGIYGYTF
len: 14
v_gene: TRBV29-1
abundance: many
d_gene: NA
j_gene: TRBJ1-2

CDR3nt: TGTGCCAGCAGCTTAGCAGGCAGCTCCTTATACAATGAGCAGTTCTTC
CDR3aa: CASSLAGSSLYNEQFF
len: 16
v_gene: TRBV7-8
abundance: NA
d_gene: NA
j_gene: TRBJ2-1

CDR3nt: TGCAGCGGTAGGACAGGGGTTAGCAATCAGCCCCAGCATTTT
CDR3aa: CSGRTGVSNQPQHF
len: 14
v_gene: TRBV20-1
abundance: NA
d_gene: TRBD1
j_gene: TRBJ1-5

CDR3nt: TGTGCCAGCAGCCCGAAGGAGACCCAGTACTTC
CDR3aa: CASSPKETQYF
len: 11
v_gene: TRBV7-9
abundance: many
d_gene: NA
j_gene: TRBJ2-5

CDR3nt: TGCAGTGCTATTCGCCAGGGGGCGGCGAACACCGGGGAGCTGTTTTTT
CDR3aa: CSAIRQGAANTGELFF
len: 16
v_gene: TRBV20-1
abundance: NA
d_gene: TRBD1
j_gene: TRBJ2-2

CDR3nt: TGTGCCTGGTTGACGCGGGGGGGCCTAATAACCTACAATGAGCAGTTCTTC
CDR3aa: CAWLTRGGLITYNEQFF
len: 17
v_gene: TRBV30
abundance: few
d_gene: TRBD2
j_gene: TRBJ2-1

CDR3nt: TGTGCCAGCAGCGACAGTCAAGCCGAAGCTTTCTTT
CDR3aa: CASSDSQAEAFF
len: 12
v_gene: TRBV12-3/TRBV12-4
abundance: NA
d_gene: NA
j_gene: TRBJ1-1

CDR3nt: TGTGCCAGCAGCACCGGACAGGGGGCGAGAGCTTTCTTT
CDR3aa: CASSTGQGARAFF
len: 13
v_gene: TRBV5-5
abundance: NA
d_gene: TRBD1
j_gene: TRBJ1-1

CDR3nt: TGTGCCAGCAATAGCCGGGTCGACTATGGCTACACCTTC
CDR3aa: CASNSRVDYGYTF
len: 13
v_gene: TRBV7-2
abundance: few
d_gene: NA
j_gene: TRBJ1-2

CDR3nt: TGCAGTGCTAGTCCGGGGGGGTACGCAACCTACGAGCAGTACTTC
CDR3aa: CSASPGGYATYEQYF
len: 15
v_gene: TRBV20-1
abundance: few
d_gene: TRBD2
j_gene: TRBJ2-7

CDR3nt: TGTGCCAGCAGCGGAGCCGACAGCTACGAGCAGTACTTC
CDR3aa: CASSGADSYEQYF
len: 13
v_gene: TRBV9
abundance: NA
d_gene: NA
j_gene: TRBJ2-7

CDR3nt: TGTGCCAGCAGCCCCTTGAACGAGCAGTACTTC
CDR3aa: CASSPLNEQYF
len: 11
v_gene: TRBV7-9
abundance: many
d_gene: NA
j_gene: TRBJ2-7

CDR3nt: TGCGCCAGCAGCTTGAATCCCGGGGGGTTGGAGACCCAGTACTTC
CDR3aa: CASSLNPGGLETQYF
len: 15
v_gene: TRBV5-1
abundance: NA
d_gene: TRBD2
j_gene: TRBJ2-5

CDR3nt: TGCGCCAGCAGCTTGGGACCGGGGTTCAACACTGAAGCTTTCTTT
CDR3aa: CASSLGPGFNTEAFF
len: 15
v_gene: TRBV5-1
abundance: NA
d_gene: NA
j_gene: TRBJ1-1